This T cell receptor (beta chain) came from a study of tumor-infiltrating lymphocytes in primary liver carcinoma. Comment on this clonotype: The germline gene is not matched at one end of the junction; a read error may be the cause.

Making TCR beta cDNA involved around 510 ng total RNA and a constant-region primer. Three rounds of nested multiplex PCR with slightly modified ARM-PCR produced TCR beta libraries. TCRdb re-called the multiplex PCR reads through MiXCR, storing one row per CDR3 protein. The sample consists of 320,000 or so distinct CDR3 sequences, around three fifths of them appearing once. For blood RNA, unsorted whole blood served as the source, and germline DNA was extracted too. Patients were treatment-naive with chronic HBV infection. Before surgery, approximately 4.3 milliliters of EDTA blood were taken. The sample comprised peripheral blood. The clonotype originates from a man between 35 and 55 years old with primary liver carcinoma and hepatitis B virus infection.

Here the CDR3 reads CGSSFAAGSWQYF. The CDR3 DNA follows: TGTGGCAGCAGCTTCGCAGCAGGGTCTTGGCAGTACTTC. The V call is TRBV5-6, the J call TRBJ2-7; a possible D gene is TRBD1 (5 bases). There are 13 residues in the CDR3. Germline V CDR1 and CDR2: SGHDT, YYEEEE.